The T cell receptor (beta chain) under discussion was sequenced for a study of CD8 T cells in Susac syndrome. CDR3 size: 11 residues. CDR1 and CDR2 from the germline V gene are SGHNT and YENEEA. Reverse transcription used about 0.45 to 1 ug RNA and random hexamers. TCRdb re-analysed the immunoSEQ multiplex PCR reads in MiXCR, keeping a single row per CDR3 protein. The table shows 190,000 or so distinct CDR3 sequences, with 95% occurring only once. Input material: CD4+ T cells from PBMCs. The clonotype originates from a human donor with multiple sclerosis. The rearrangement joins TRBV11-3 to TRBJ1-2; D gene unclear. CDR3 protein: CAIPRDYGYTF. The DNA of the CDR3 is TGTGCTATTCCCCGGGACTATGGCTACACCTTC.